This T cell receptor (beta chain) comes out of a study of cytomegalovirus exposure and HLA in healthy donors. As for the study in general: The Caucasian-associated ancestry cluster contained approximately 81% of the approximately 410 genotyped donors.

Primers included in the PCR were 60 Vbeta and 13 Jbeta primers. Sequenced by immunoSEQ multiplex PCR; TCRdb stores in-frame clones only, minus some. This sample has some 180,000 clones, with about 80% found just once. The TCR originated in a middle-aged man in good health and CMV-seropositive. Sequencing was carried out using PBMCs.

CDR3 sequence reads: CASSLTGPGAGGLDTQYF. CDR3 DNA sequence: TGCGCCAGCAGCTTGACGGGCCCTGGAGCAGGGGGGTTGGATACGCAGTATTTT. The chain recombines TRBV5-1 with TRBJ2-3; tentative D call: TRBD1 (7 bases). Germline V lookup: CDR1 SGHRS, CDR2 YFSETQ. V lost 1 base to trimming and J lost 6 bases, with 24 bases between them. The CDR3 runs 18 residues.